Listed below are T cell receptor beta chains from one sample, sequenced in a study of neurological immune-mediated disorders. Each CDR3 protein gets one entry after TCRdb re-called the 5' RACE reads with MiXCR. The repertoire holds almost 85,000 distinct CDR3 sequences, approximately 2.8% seen once, with about 1.1% in the top ten. Specimen: PBMCs. The source of these receptors is a woman aged 30 to 39 with multiple sclerosis. CDR3s include the opening cysteine and the closing phenylalanine or tryptophan.

CASSPPAGGPRSAQYF	TRBV18
CASSQDLRGAGYGYTF	TRBV4-2
CSARDPQGDNSPLHF	TRBV20-1
CASTDLAGEREQYF	TRBV12-3/TRBV12-4
CAIRRTSGANEQFF	TRBV10-3
CSAKRVLSYEQYF	TRBV20-1
CASSFAAGGATTKAFF	TRBV5-1
CASSLVGVTPDEQYF	TRBV5-1
CASSLGQGNEQYF	TRBV11-2
CASSLGAVLQETQYF	TRBV5-5
CSARAELAGEQETQYF	TRBV20-1
CASMLGAGAYEQYF	TRBV5-6
CASSRESRQDAYNEQFF	TRBV7-9
CATSRGSMQETQYF	TRBV15
CASSPGRAPGGYTF	TRBV5-6
CSVYTGGGTGELFF	TRBV29-1
CASSLSSGPPGETQYF	TRBV5-1
CASSLEASGSPDTQYF	TRBV11-3
CASSLGTGGSYGYTF	TRBV7-8
CASSRPGTSYNEQFF	TRBV9
CSARTPGGFTEAFF	TRBV20-1
CASSLVPPSQEAFF	TRBV5-1
CASKGPLASEVLF	TRBV6-2/TRBV6-3
CASALGGDGNEQFF	TRBV27
CASSQGESEAFF	TRBV4-3
CASSFISGANVLTF	TRBV6-5
CASGAAGGETQYF	TRBV6-5
CASSPMSAVYNEQFF	TRBV7-2
CASRPGGSYNEQFF	TRBV6-2/TRBV6-3
CATQGGLRYRDGSTDTQYF	TRBV10-3
CASSLTPDSYSPLHF	TRBV27
CSVEEPRGLSYEQYF	TRBV29-1
CASSQETGSYNEQFF	TRBV4-2
CASSAYPVGAFNEKLFF	TRBV2
CASSLQGFSNQPQHF	TRBV5-5
CSPRQAYNEQFF	TRBV20-1
CASSQDTAGTTYEQYF	TRBV4-2
CASSLYSLNTEAFF	TRBV12-3/TRBV12-4
CAISEADRPSYEQYF	TRBV10-3
CASSSRWEETQYF	TRBV12-3/TRBV12-4
CASISSGPPGNEQYF	TRBV25-1
CSARDPGIGKNIYF	TRBV20-1
CAISDRDNQETQYF	TRBV10-3
CASSLDGVTGEQYF	TRBV5-6
CASSETGGAPGAFF	TRBV6-4
CSARKDDEQFF	TRBV20-1
CSASVGGDQRVF	TRBV20-1
CASSLGHLGERSNSPLHF	TRBV13
CASSLAPGGNEQFF	TRBV5-1
CASSWGRDYEQYF	TRBV5-5
CSADLQGREKLFF	TRBV20-1
CASSRTAGTRNEQFF	TRBV6-5
CASSSGTSQSWEQFF	TRBV7-2
CSVTLTELSYEQYF	TRBV29-1
CASSGGHASAGELFF	TRBV28
CSARETENTGELFF	TRBV20-1